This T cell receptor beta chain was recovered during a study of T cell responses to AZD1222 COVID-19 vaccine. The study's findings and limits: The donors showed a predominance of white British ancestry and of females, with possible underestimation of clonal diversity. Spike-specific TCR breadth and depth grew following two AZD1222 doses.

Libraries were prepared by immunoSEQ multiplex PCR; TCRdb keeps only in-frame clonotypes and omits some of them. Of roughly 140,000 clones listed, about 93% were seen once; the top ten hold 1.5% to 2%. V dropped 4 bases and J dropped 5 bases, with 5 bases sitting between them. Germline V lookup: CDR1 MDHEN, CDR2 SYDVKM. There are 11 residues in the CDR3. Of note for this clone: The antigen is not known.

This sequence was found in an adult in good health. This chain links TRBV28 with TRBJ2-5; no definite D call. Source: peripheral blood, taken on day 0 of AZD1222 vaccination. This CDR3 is CASSYGETQYF. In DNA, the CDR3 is TGTGCCAGCAGTTACGGGGAGACCCAGTACTTC.